These 21 T cell receptor beta chains originate from one sample sequenced in a study of cytomegalovirus exposure and HLA in healthy donors. In the PCR, 60 Vbeta and 13 Jbeta primers were used. Some clones are missing from TCRdb's copy, which holds only in-frame ones; the method was immunoSEQ multiplex PCR. The data contain around 110,000 clones, about two thirds of them singletons. Sequenced material: PBMCs. These receptors were collected from a boy aged 5-17 years in good health and CMV-seronegative.

The rearrangement joins TRBV5-4 to TRBJ2-7, with 7 bases that match TRBD1. The trim removed 6 bases at V and 2 bases at J, leaving 23 bases unmatched. The CDR3 runs 19 residues. Germline V gene data show CDR1 as SGHNT and CDR2 as YYREEE (reference sequence). The CDR3 nucleotides read TGTGCCAGCACCCCGAAACAACCTTTACAGGGGCAATTTACCTACGAGCAGTACTTC. Translation gives CASTPKQPLQGQFTYEQYF.

This clone occurred a few times. This chain connects TRBV9 to TRBJ2-7, with TRBD1 matching 9 bases. This CDR3 spans 16 amino acids. J was trimmed by 0 bases and V by 4 bases; bases with no gene match: 8. Germline CDR1 is SGDLS and CDR2 is YYNGEE. The CDR3 protein is CASSPSWTGVSYEQYF. The CDR3, as DNA: TGTGCCAGCAGCCCCTCCTGGACAGGGGTCTCCTACGAGCAGTACTTC.

The chain uses TRBV4-3 and TRBJ1-2; D gene uncertain. Trimming stripped 0 bases from V and 4 bases from J, with 6 bases between. Germline-derived CDR1 and CDR2 are LGHNA and YSLEER. This CDR3 has 13 amino acids. The CDR3 DNA reads as TGCGCCAGCAGCCAAGAGGGAGTCTATGGCTACACCTTC. This encodes CASSQEGVYGYTF.

The gene calls are TRBV2 and TRBJ1-1, with TRBD1 as a possible D gene (5 bases). The CDR3 runs to 13 residues. The V end lost 6 bases, the J end lost 1 base, and 9 bases lay between the germline ends. Looked up from germline, CDR1 is SNHLY and CDR2 is FYNNEI. CDR3 region: CASRDNQNTEAFF. The DNA for the CDR3 is TGTGCCAGCAGGGACAATCAGAACACTGAAGCTTTCTTT.

This sequence joins TRBV30 and TRBJ2-2; D remains unclear. Germline loops: CDR1 GTSNPN, CDR2 SVGIG (reference sequence). The CDR3 runs to 14 residues. Trimming removed 2 bases at V and 1 base at J, with 8 bases between. The CDR3 is CAWSLRRNTGELFF. The CDR3 nucleotides read TGTGCCTGGAGTCTGAGGAGGAACACCGGGGAGCTGTTTTTT.

V gene TRBV27 combines with J gene TRBJ1-1; TRBD1 agrees at 7 bases. Germline CDR1 is MNHEY and CDR2 is SMNVEV (reference sequence). Trimming at V came to 3 bases and at J to 1 base, leaving 2 bases not matched to a gene. The CDR3 extends over 14 amino acids. CDR3: CASSLTGPNTEAFF. The DNA for the CDR3 is TGTGCCAGCAGTTTGACAGGGCCGAACACTGAAGCTTTCTTT.

The chain joins TRBV7-8 to TRBJ2-6, with D hard to call. The germline CDR1 and CDR2 sequences are SGHVS and FQNEAQ. The CDR3 is 13 residues long. Trimming left V 8 bases short and J 3 bases short, with 8 bases between. In nucleotides, the CDR3 is TGTGCCAGCCACCCAGTTGGGGCCAACGTCCTGACTTTC. Translation: CASHPVGANVLTF.

The chain uses TRBV30 and TRBJ2-2, with 10 bases matching TRBD2. Germline V gene lookup returns CDR1 GTSNPN and CDR2 SVGIG (reference sequence). V lost 3 bases to trimming and J lost 5 bases; unmatched junction nucleotides: 18. CDR3 size: 19 residues. The CDR3 sequence is CAWSPFGASGGTWTGELFF. DNA of the CDR3: TGTGCCTGGAGCCCCTTTGGGGCTAGCGGGGGTACGTGGACCGGGGAGCTGTTTTTT.

The V call is TRBV18, the J call TRBJ2-1; 11 bases agree with TRBD1. Germline lookup yields CDR1 KGHSH and CDR2 LQKENI. J was trimmed by 6 bases and V by 4 bases; bases with no gene match: 5. This CDR3 is built from 15 residues. The CDR3 spells CASSRGQGAPNEQFF. For the CDR3, the DNA is TGTGCCAGCTCACGAGGACAGGGGGCGCCCAATGAGCAGTTCTTC.

This chain joins TRBV9 and TRBJ1-1; no clear D. With 0 bases removed from V and 3 bases from J, the gap between germline ends came to 6 bases. The CDR3 runs 13 residues. CDR1 is SGDLS and CDR2 is YYNGEE in the germline V gene. CDR3 in amino acids: CASSVGHYTEAFF. The CDR3 DNA sequence: TGTGCCAGCAGCGTAGGACACTACACTGAAGCTTTCTTT. Drawing the rest from reference TRBV9 and TRBJ1-1, the complete variable domain is DSGVTQTPKHLITATGQRVTLRCSPRSGDLSVYWYQQSLDQGLQFLIQYYNGEERAKGNILERFSAQQFPDLHSELNLSSLELGDSALYFCASSVGHYTEAFFGQGTRLTVV.

J is TRBJ1-5 and V is TRBV29-1; D remains unclear. Looked up from germline, CDR1 is SQVTM and CDR2 is ANQGSEA. The germline V and J ends were trimmed by 4 bases and 4 bases, with 11 bases remaining between them. The CDR3 loop spans 13 amino acids. CDR3 DNA: TGCAGCGTTGGCGGGGTGCGAAATCAGCCCCAGCATTTT. It translates to CSVGGVRNQPQHF.

The V and J genes are TRBV7-8 and TRBJ2-4; 7 bases are shared with TRBD2. The CDR3 covers 18 residues. V dropped 5 bases and J dropped 0; count of bases not matched to a gene: 13. CDR1 SGHVS and CDR2 FQNEAQ come from the germline V gene. This CDR3 is CASSPGRRESGAKNIQYF. DNA for the CDR3: TGTGCCAGCAGCCCCGGGAGGAGGGAAAGCGGAGCCAAAAACATTCAGTACTTC.

The V call is TRBV5-1, the J call TRBJ2-5; 8 positions agree with TRBD2. The CDR3 has 16 amino acids. J lost 5 bases, V lost 0 bases, and 9 bases had no gene match. Germline V gives CDR1 SGHRS, CDR2 YFSETQ. The CDR3 loop reads CASSLGRAGDLETQYF. CDR3 bases: TGCGCCAGCAGCTTGGGGCGAGCGGGAGACTTGGAGACCCAGTACTTC.

This clone was seen a single time. The chain joins TRBV9 to TRBJ1-1; TRBD1 might be the D (5 bases). Germline CDR1 is SGDLS and CDR2 is YYNGEE. The CDR3 is made up of 14 amino acids. V lost 0 bases and J lost 5, with 11 bases in between. CDR3 protein: CASSVDPRGTEAFF. The DNA of the CDR3 is TGTGCCAGCAGCGTAGATCCCCGGGGGACTGAAGCTTTCTTT.

This sequence joins TRBV7-2 and TRBJ1-1; D possibly corresponds to TRBD1 (5 bases). The germline V and J ends were trimmed by 5 bases and 4 bases, with 11 bases remaining between them. Germline V gene data show CDR1 as SGHTA and CDR2 as FQGNSA. The CDR3 runs to 13 residues. This CDR3 reads CASSRDGGTEAFF. CDR3 DNA: TGTGCCAGCAGCCGTGACGGGGGCACTGAAGCTTTCTTT.

V and J are TRBV18 and TRBJ2-3; no clear D gene. The CDR3 covers 13 residues. V lost 3 bases and J lost 5, with 9 bases in between. CDR1 and CDR2 (germline): KGHSH, LQKENI. CDR3 DNA: TGTGCCAGCTCACCGCGGCACGGAGATACGCAGTATTTT. Translation gives CASSPRHGDTQYF.

The genes are TRBV15 and TRBJ2-7, with D possibly TRBD2 on 5 matching bases. The CDR3 extends over 14 amino acids. Trimming shortened V by 5 bases and J by 3 bases, and 14 bases separated the two germline ends. Per germline, CDR1 LNHNV and CDR2 YYDKDF (reference sequence). The CDR3 DNA follows: TGTGCCACCAGCTCTAGCTTACTCGTCTACGAGCAGTACTTC. Protein: CATSSSLLVYEQYF.

The chain combines TRBV5-1 with TRBJ2-7, with 13 bases matching TRBD2. Germline lookup yields CDR1 SGHRS and CDR2 YFSETQ. The CDR3 consists of 20 residues. V dropped 0 bases and J dropped 4; count of bases not matched to a gene: 16. As DNA, the CDR3 is TGCGCCAGCAGCTTGGCGACGGGACTAGCGGGACAACACCCAAATTACGAGCAGTACTTC. Translation: CASSLATGLAGQHPNYEQYF.

The V gene is TRBV6-4, the J gene TRBJ1-1, with TRBD1 as a possible D gene (5 bases). The CDR3 covers 13 residues. CDR1 and CDR2 (germline): MRHNA, SNTAGT. Trimming removed 4 bases from V and 3 bases from J, with 9 bases in between. CDR3 DNA: TGTGCCAGCAGTGGGGGGAGGGACACTGAAGCTTTCTTT. Encoded protein: CASSGGRDTEAFF.

Only a few counts were recorded for this clone. This sequence joins TRBV7-6 and TRBJ2-5, with D possibly being TRBD2 (5 bases). Trimming cost V 4 bases and J 11 bases, with 20 bases left between them. Germline CDR1 reads SGHVS; CDR2 reads FNYEAQ. The CDR3 sequence is 14 residues long. The DNA for the CDR3 is TGTGCCAGCAGCTCCACCTCGGAACTTGGGGAGCAGTACTTC. It codes for CASSSTSELGEQYF. Complete variable domain (other parts from reference TRBV7-6 and TRBJ2-5): GAGVSQSPRYKVTKRGQDVALRCDPISGHVSLYWYRQALGQGPEFLTYFNYEAQQDKSGLPNDRFSAERPEGSISTLTIQRTEQRDSAMYRCASSSTSELGEQYFGPGTRLLVL.

This chain joins TRBV30 and TRBJ2-7; 8 positions agree with TRBD1. Germline CDR1 reads GTSNPN; CDR2 reads SVGIG (reference sequence). Trimming removed 8 bases from V and 5 bases from J; junction bases left unmatched: 8. The CDR3 has 12 residues. In DNA form, the CDR3 reads TGTGCCGCCAGCCAGGGGGCTGACGAGCAGTACTTC. Translating gives CAASQGADEQYF.